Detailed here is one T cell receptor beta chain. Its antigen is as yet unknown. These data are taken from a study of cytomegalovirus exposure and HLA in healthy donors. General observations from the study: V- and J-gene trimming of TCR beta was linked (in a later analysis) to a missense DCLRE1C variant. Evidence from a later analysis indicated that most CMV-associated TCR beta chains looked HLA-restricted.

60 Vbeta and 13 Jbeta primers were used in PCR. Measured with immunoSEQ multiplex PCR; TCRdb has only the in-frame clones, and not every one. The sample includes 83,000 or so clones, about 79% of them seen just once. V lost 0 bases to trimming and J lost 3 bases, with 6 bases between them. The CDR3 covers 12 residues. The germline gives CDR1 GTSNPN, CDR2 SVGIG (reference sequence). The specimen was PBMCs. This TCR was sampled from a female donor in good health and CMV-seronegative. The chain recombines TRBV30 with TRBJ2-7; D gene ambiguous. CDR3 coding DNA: TGTGCCTGGAGTGTTGGCCGCTACGAGCAGTACTTC. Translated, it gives CAWSVGRYEQYF.